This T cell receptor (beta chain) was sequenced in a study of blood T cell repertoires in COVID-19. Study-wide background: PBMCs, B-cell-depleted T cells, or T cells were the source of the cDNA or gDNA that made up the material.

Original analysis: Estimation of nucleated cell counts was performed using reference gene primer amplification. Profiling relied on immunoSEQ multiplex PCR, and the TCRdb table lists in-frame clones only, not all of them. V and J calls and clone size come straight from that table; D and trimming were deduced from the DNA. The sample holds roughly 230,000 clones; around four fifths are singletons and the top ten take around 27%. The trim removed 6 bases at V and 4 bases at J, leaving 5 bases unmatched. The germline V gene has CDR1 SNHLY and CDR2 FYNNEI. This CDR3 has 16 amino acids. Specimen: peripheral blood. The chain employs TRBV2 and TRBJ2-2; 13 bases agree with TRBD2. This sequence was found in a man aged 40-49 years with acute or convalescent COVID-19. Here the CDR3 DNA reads TGTGCCAGCAGCGAATGGACTAGCGGGGGCACCGGGGAGCTGTTTTTT. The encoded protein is CASSEWTSGGTGELFF.